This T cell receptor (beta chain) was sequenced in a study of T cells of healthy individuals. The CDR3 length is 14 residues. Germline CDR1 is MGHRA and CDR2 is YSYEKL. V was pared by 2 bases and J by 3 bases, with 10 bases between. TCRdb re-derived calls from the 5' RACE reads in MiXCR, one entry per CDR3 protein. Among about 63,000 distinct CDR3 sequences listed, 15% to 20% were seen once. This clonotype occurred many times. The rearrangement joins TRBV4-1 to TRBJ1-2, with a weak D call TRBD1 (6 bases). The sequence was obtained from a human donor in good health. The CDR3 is CASSQWEGDYGYTF. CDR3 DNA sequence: TGCGCCAGCAGCCAATGGGAGGGGGACTATGGCTACACCTTC.